These 3 T cell receptor beta chains came from one sample sequenced in a study of PD-1 blockade in classical Hodgkin lymphoma. Clones were sequenced by immunoSEQ multiplex PCR, and TCRdb holds only the in-frame ones, with some missing. The sample includes roughly 7,100 clones, roughly 90% of them seen just once. Time point specified: cycle 4 day 1 (C4D1), after less than 7 weeks of nivolumab. Every patient relapsed after autologous stem cell transplantation, and brentuximab vedotin exposure varied. This specimen consisted of peripheral blood mononuclear cells (PBMCs), obtained before the fourth cycle of nivolumab. Every receptor here comes from a human donor with classical Hodgkin lymphoma.

The chain uses TRBV5-1 and TRBJ2-5; 7 positions agree with TRBD1. V lost 3 bases to trimming and J lost 4 bases; unmatched junction nucleotides: 9. There are 15 residues in the CDR3. CDR1 and CDR2 from the germline V gene are SGHRS and YFSETQ. The CDR3 DNA is TGCGCCAGCAGCTGGAACGGGGACAGAGGAGAGACCCAGTACTTC. Translated: CASSWNGDRGETQYF. The variable domain in full, with the rest retrieved from reference TRBV5-1 and TRBJ2-5, is KAGVTQTPRYLIKTRGQQVTLSCSPISGHRSVSWYQQTPGQGLQFLFEYFSETQRNKGNFPGRFSGRQFSNSRSEMNVSTLELGDSALYLCASSWNGDRGETQYFGPGTRLLVL.

The J gene is TRBJ1-2, the V gene TRBV6-5, with 9 nucleotides matching TRBD1. This CDR3 has 14 residues. Germline CDR1 and CDR2: MNHEY and SVGAGI. J lost 8 bases, V lost 2 bases, and 6 bases had no gene match. The CDR3 protein is CASSYGTGSGGYTF. In DNA, the CDR3 is TGTGCCAGCAGTTACGGGACAGGGTCTGGGGGCTACACCTTC.

The J gene is TRBJ2-5, the V gene TRBV5-4; possible D gene TRBD2, 5 bases. The CDR3 totals 15 residues. V lost 3 bases and J 7 bases, leaving 19 bases between the germline ends. CDR1 and CDR2 from the germline V gene are SGHNT and YYREEE (reference sequence). CDR3 nucleotide sequence: TGTGCCAGCAGCTCCCCGGGATCCCAAGTAAGGACCCAGTACTTC. It yields the protein CASSSPGSQVRTQYF.